This TCR beta chain was profiled in a study of spatial heterogeneity in lung cancer. Germline CDR1 and CDR2: MNHEY and SVGAGI. The CDR3 length is 13 residues. Trimming removed 2 bases at V and 5 bases at J, with 9 bases between. Time point denoted: sample taken at primary tumor resection. TCRdb passed the 5' RACE reads through MiXCR, listing each CDR3 protein once. Here the sample spans approximately 3,000 distinct CDR3 sequences, approximately 2.7% being singletons. By frequency in the sample, this clonotype is medium-sized. The sequencing used normal lung tissue next to the tumor, collected at surgery. This chain joins TRBV6-5 and TRBJ2-5; D is undetermined. The receptor was isolated from a female donor with early-stage non-small cell lung cancer. The CDR3 DNA reads as TGTGCCAGCAGTTACACTGCTGAGGAGACCCAGTACTTC. This codes for CASSYTAEETQYF.